The 5 T cell receptor beta chains reported below all come from one sample, sequenced in a study of memory B cells and T cells in multiple sclerosis. CFSE-dim autoproliferating and CFSE-high non-proliferating T cells from unstimulated culture were sequenced separately. Roughly 4.5x10^7 CFSE-labeled PBMCs were cultured six to eight days unstimulated, then replicate wells were pooled. Libraries were prepared by immunoSEQ multiplex PCR; TCRdb keeps only in-frame clonotypes and omits some of them. The table records about 32,000 clones, about 82% of them present only once. These receptors' antigens are unknown. The sequencing sample was made of PBMCs from blood kept in culture. The receptors originated from a human donor with multiple sclerosis.

The chain uses TRBV27 and TRBJ1-1, with 8 bases lining up with TRBD1. The ends lost 3 bases at V and 6 bases at J; junction bases unmatched: 6. Germline V gives CDR1 MNHEY, CDR2 SMNVEV (reference sequence). The CDR3 covers 14 residues. CDR3 region: CASSFSPDRAEAFF. CDR3 sequence (DNA): TGTGCCAGCAGTTTCTCCCCGGACAGGGCTGAAGCTTTCTTT.

J is TRBJ2-1 and V is TRBV7-8; D is perhaps TRBD1 (5 bases). The germline V gene has CDR1 SGHVS and CDR2 FQNEAQ. CDR3 length: 14 amino acids. V gave up 2 bases and J gave up 7 bases, with 12 bases separating them. The CDR3 coding sequence is TGTGCCAGCAGCTTAACGATAGGGGATAATGAGCAGTTCTTC. It codes for CASSLTIGDNEQFF. The variable domain in full, with the rest retrieved from reference TRBV7-8 and TRBJ2-1, is GAGVSQSPRYKVAKRGQDVALRCDPISGHVSLFWYQQALGQGPEFLTYFQNEAQLDKSGLPSDRFFAERPEGSVSTLKIQRTQQEDSAVYLCASSLTIGDNEQFFGPGTRLTVL.

The CDR3 is CASSLGNRGNEQFF. CDR3 DNA sequence: TGTGCCAGCAGTTTAGGTAACAGGGGTAATGAGCAGTTCTTC. The chain employs TRBV27 and TRBJ2-1, with 7 bases lining up with TRBD1. Trimming removed 2 bases from V and 7 bases from J; junction bases left unmatched: 5. Per the germline V gene, CDR1 is MNHEY and CDR2 is SMNVEV (reference sequence). The CDR3 spans 14 residues.

The chain has TRBV5-1 and TRBJ1-2; D remains unclear. Germline loops: CDR1 SGHRS, CDR2 YFSETQ. Trimming removed 3 bases from V and 6 bases from J, with 15 bases in between. This CDR3 comprises 14 residues. CDR3 DNA sequence: TGCGCCAGCAGCTCCCCCCCGATGACGGATGGCTACACCTTC. Translating gives CASSSPPMTDGYTF.

The chain joins TRBV5-1 to TRBJ2-2; 11 nucleotides match TRBD2. The CDR3 has 18 residues. V gave up 4 bases and J gave up 1 base; unmatched junction bases: 9. Germline V gene sequence: CDR1 SGHRS, CDR2 YFSETQ. The CDR3 bases are TGCGCCAGCAGCCCGAGGGTAGCGGGAGGGCTGAACACCGGGGAGCTGTTTTTT. It is translated as CASSPRVAGGLNTGELFF.